The entry below gives a single T cell receptor beta chain sequence along with its context. Antigen: not known. Donors likely had unrecorded immune exposures despite being nominally healthy when sampled. The PCR used 60 Vbeta and 13 Jbeta primers. As processed by the authors: The authors later counted 65 million to 80 million unique TCR beta chains, approximately 12 million of them shared. Produced via immunoSEQ multiplex PCR; TCRdb's table is partial and in-frame only. V, J and clone size derive from that table, while D and trimming were established from the DNA sequence. In the table there are roughly 130,000 clones, 80% of which are singletons. The record originates from a study of cytomegalovirus exposure and HLA in healthy donors. General observations from the study: A prior analysis recorded that most TCR beta V segments were productive about 87% or about 30% of the time. Researchers catalogued over 150 TCR beta chains as cytomegalovirus-associated.

V lost 5 bases and J lost 4; bases outside the gene matches: 9. Per the germline V gene, CDR1 is SGHTA and CDR2 is FQGNSA. This CDR3 region has 16 residues. The TCR comes from a man in his forties in good health and CMV-seronegative. The sample was PBMCs. The chain uses TRBV7-2 and TRBJ1-1, with 11 bases lining up with TRBD1. In nucleotides, the CDR3 is TGTGCCAGCAGCCCCGGATGGACAGGGGGCATCACTGAAGCTTTCTTT. The encoded protein is CASSPGWTGGITEAFF.